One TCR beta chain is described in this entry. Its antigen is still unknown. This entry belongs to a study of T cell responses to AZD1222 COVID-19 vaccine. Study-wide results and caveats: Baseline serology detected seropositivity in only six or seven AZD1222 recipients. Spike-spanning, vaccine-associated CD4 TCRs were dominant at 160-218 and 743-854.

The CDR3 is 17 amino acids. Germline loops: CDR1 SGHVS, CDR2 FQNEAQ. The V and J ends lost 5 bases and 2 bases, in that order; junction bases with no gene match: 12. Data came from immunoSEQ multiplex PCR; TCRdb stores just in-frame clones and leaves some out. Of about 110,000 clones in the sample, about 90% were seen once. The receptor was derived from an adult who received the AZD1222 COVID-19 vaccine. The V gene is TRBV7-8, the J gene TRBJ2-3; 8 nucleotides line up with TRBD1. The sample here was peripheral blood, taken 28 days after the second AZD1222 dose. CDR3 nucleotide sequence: TGTGCCAGCAGCCTCGGCCGATCGACAGGGGACACAGATACGCAGTATTTT. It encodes CASSLGRSTGDTDTQYF.